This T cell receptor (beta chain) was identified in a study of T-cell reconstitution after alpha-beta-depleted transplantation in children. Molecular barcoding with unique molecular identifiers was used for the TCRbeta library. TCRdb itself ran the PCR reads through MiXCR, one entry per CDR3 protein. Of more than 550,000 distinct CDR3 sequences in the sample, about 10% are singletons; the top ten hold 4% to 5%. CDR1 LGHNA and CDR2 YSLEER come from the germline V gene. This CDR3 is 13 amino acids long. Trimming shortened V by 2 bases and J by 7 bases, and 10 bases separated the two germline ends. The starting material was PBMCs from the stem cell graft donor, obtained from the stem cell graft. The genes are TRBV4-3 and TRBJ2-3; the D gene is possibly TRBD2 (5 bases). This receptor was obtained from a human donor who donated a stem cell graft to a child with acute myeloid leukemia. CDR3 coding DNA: TGCGCCAGCAGCCAACTGGGAGTAAATACGCAGTATTTT. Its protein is CASSQLGVNTQYF.